This section outlines one TCR beta chain sequence together with its context. What this receptor recognizes is not known. Per-base qualities were not stored, and no clone one base away is much larger. Ends trimmed: V by 2 bases, J by 8 bases; bases unmatched to a gene: 3. According to the germline V gene, CDR1 reads KGHSH and CDR2 reads LQKENI. The CDR3 holds 14 amino acids from the cysteine to the phenylalanine. Only the CDR3 region is kept as DNA, spanning 42 bases read in frame from base 1. TCRbeta CDR3 regions were amplified from genomic DNA by means of the immunoSEQ Assay, a bias-controlled multiplex PCR. In the authors' own workflow: The number of nucleated cells in each sample was estimated by amplification of reference gene primers within the assay. Sequence reads were collapsed and filtered to measure the absolute abundance of every unique TCRbeta CDR3 rearrangement. Productive Simpson clonality was computed per sample as the square root of Simpson's diversity index over productive rearrangements. Imported from immuneACCESS, the table was reduced by TCRdb to in-frame sequences with V and J called. These copies leave out some clones; in studies compared against another copy, an unresolved V gene accounts for under half, and the cause of the remainder is not known. V and J calls and clone size are given by that table; D and trimming were obtained from the DNA. Within this sample are some 42,000 clones, with roughly 80% of them counted one time only. The top ten clonotypes cover 25% to 35% of the sample.

These data come from a study of blood T cell repertoires in COVID-19 (dated by TCRdb to the early 2020s). Broadly, across the study: Samples covering the acute and convalescent phases of COVID-19 were provided by collaborators in the United States, Italy and Spain. The material from the prospective study consisted of cDNA or gDNA derived from T cells, B-cell-depleted T cells, or PBMCs. Samples came from the ongoing ImmuneRACE study (first 160 participants) plus 1,254 subjects from 6 global collaborators. Where available, HLA class I and class II types were taken from metadata supplied by the sample provider and were not determined by assay-based typing. The dataset comprised deeply sampled blood TCRbeta repertoires from subjects exposed to, actively infected with, or recovered from COVID-19. Nearly every sample came with metadata listing a de-identified subject ID, COVID-19 status, age in years and sex. A freely available public database, intended as a resource for researchers studying the immune response to SARS-CoV-2, is where the repertoires were released.

What the authors observed across the whole study: The quantity of clinical and demographic metadata differed by source and by participant and was supplied without curation.

Whole blood was collected in K2EDTA tubes by collaborating institutions according to the institutions' own protocols. For TCRbeta analysis, collaborators shipped samples as frozen whole blood, isolated PBMCs, or DNA extracted from either of those sample types. The sample comprised peripheral blood. This clonotype was obtained from a woman in her 70s with acute or convalescent COVID-19. The sequence links TRBV18 to TRBJ2-1; 10 middle bases align to TRBD2. For the CDR3, the sequence is CASSPKLAGDEQFF. The nucleotide sequence reads as follows: TGTGCCAGCTCACCAAAGCTAGCGGGGGATGAGCAGTTCTTC.